This entry is about one T cell receptor beta chain. Its matching antigen is unknown. This sample was taken from a study of radiation and T cells in renal cell carcinoma. Across the whole study: Nephrectomy followed 15 Gy stereotactic body radiation by 4 weeks. Notes on the study in general: No pretreatment tumor biopsies were available for baseline clonotypes.

The sample's time point: blood 2 weeks post-SBRT. Treatment given: 15 Gy SBRT to primary tumor, nephrectomy 4 weeks later. The table came from immunoSEQ multiplex PCR; TCRdb's copy has only in-frame clones and leaves some out. The sample shows 70,000 or so clones, roughly 87% of them seen only once. The germline V and J ends were trimmed by 7 bases and 1 base, with 10 bases remaining between them. The CDR3 totals 13 residues. CDR1 is SGDLS, CDR2 YYNGEE, per germline. V is TRBV9 and J is TRBJ2-3; D perhaps matches TRBD2 (6 bases). The origin of this receptor is a man aged 60 to 75 with renal cell carcinoma. The specimen comprised blood, sampled from a patient whose treatment included radiotherapy and nephrectomy. CDR3 bases: TGTGCCAGCGGGACTTTCGGCACAGATACGCAGTATTTT. Residues: CASGTFGTDTQYF.